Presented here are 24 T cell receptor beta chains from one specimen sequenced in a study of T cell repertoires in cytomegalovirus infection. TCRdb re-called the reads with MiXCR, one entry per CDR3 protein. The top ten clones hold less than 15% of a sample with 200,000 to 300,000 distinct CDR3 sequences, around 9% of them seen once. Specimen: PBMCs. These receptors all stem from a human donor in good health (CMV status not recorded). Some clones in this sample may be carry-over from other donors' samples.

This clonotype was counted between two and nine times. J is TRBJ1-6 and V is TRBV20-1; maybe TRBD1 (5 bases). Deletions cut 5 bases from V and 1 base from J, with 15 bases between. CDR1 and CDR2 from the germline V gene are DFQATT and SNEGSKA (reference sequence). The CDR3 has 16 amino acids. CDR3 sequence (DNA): TGCAGTGCTCCAGGGTTATTAGGTTCCTATAATTCACCCCTCCACTTT. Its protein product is CSAPGLLGSYNSPLHF.

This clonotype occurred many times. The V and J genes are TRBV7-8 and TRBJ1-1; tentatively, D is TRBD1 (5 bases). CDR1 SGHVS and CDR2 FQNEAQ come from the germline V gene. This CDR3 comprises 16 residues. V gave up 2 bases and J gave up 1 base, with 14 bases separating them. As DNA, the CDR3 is TGTGCCAGCAGCTTAAGGGGCGGTGCGGGGAACACTGAAGCTTTCTTT. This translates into CASSLRGGAGNTEAFF.

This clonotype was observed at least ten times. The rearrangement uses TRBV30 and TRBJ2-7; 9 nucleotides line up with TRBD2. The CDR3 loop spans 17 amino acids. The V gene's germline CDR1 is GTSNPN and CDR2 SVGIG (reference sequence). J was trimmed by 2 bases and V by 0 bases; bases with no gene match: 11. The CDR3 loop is CAWSVLAGGPVAYEQYF. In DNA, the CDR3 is TGTGCCTGGAGTGTCCTCGCGGGAGGGCCGGTAGCCTACGAGCAGTACTTC.

The CDR3: CASSAQTGRVGSNQPQHF. In DNA form, the CDR3 reads TGTGCCAGCAGCGCCCAGACAGGGAGGGTCGGGAGCAATCAGCCCCAGCATTTT. The genes are TRBV5-6 and TRBJ1-5, with 7 bases fitting TRBD1. Germline CDR1 reads SGHDT; CDR2 reads YYEEEE. This CDR3 comprises 18 residues. Trimming removed 4 bases from V and 1 base from J; junction bases left unmatched: 14.

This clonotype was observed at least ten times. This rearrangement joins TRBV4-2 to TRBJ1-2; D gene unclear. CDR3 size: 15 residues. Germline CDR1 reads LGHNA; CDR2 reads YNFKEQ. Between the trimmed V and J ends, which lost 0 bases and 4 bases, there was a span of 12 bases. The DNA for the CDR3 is TGTGCCAGCAGCCAAGAGTCGGCGGCCCTCTATGGCTACACCTTC. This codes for CASSQESAALYGYTF.

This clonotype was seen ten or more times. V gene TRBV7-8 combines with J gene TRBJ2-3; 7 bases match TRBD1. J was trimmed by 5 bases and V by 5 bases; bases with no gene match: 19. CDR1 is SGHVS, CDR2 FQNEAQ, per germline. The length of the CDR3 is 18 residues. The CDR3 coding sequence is TGTGCCAGCAGCCTAAAAGACAGGGCCCTCCAGCGCGTAGATACGCAGTATTTT. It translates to CASSLKDRALQRVDTQYF.

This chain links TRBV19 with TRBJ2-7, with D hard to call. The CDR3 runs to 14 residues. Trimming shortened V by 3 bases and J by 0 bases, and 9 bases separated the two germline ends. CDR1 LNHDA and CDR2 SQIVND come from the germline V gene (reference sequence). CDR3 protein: CASSMARSSYEQYF. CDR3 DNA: TGTGCCAGTAGTATGGCGAGATCCTCCTACGAGCAGTACTTC. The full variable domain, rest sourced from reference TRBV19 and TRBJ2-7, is DGGITQSPKYLFRKEGQNVTLSCEQNLNHDAMYWYRQDPGQGLRLIYYSQIVNDFQKGDIAEGYSVSREKKESFPLTVTSAQKNPTAFYLCASSMARSSYEQYFGPGTRLTVT.

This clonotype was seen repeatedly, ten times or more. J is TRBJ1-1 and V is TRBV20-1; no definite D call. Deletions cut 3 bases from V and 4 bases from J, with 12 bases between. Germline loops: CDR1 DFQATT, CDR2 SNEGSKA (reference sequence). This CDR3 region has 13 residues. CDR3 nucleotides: TGCAGTGCTAGTAAGGACGTGGGCACTGAAGCTTTCTTT. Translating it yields CSASKDVGTEAFF.

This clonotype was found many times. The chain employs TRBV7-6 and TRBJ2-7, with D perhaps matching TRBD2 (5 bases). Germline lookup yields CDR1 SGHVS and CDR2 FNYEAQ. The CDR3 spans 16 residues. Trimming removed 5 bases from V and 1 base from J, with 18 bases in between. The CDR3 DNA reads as TGTGCCAGCAGCCCTCTAACGGGGTTTCCTTCCTACGAGCAGTACTTC. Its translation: CASSPLTGFPSYEQYF.

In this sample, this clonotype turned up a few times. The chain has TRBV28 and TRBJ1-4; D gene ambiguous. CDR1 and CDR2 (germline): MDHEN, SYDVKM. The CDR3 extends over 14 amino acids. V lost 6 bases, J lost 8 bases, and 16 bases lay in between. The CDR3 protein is CASSQVGRREKLFF. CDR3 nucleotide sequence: TGTGCCAGCAGCCAGGTCGGTAGAAGGGAAAAACTGTTTTTT.

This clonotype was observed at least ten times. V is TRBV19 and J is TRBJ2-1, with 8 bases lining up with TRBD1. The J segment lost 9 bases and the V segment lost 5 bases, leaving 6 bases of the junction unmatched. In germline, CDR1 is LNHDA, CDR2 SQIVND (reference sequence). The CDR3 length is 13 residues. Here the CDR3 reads CASSSDRVGEQFF. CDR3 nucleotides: TGTGCCAGTAGTTCGGACAGGGTGGGTGAGCAGTTCTTC.

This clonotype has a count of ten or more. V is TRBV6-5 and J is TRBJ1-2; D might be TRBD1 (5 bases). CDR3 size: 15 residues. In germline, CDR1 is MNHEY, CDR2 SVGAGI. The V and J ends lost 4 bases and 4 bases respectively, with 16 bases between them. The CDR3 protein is CASSFSGGASYGYTF. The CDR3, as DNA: TGTGCCAGCAGTTTCTCCGGCGGGGCCTCCTATGGCTACACCTTC.

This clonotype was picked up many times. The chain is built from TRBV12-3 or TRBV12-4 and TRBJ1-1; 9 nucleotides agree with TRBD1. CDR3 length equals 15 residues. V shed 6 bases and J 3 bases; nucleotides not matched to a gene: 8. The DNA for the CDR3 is TGTGCCAGCAGGAAGAACAGGGGGCGAGACACTGAAGCTTTCTTT. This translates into CASRKNRGRDTEAFF.

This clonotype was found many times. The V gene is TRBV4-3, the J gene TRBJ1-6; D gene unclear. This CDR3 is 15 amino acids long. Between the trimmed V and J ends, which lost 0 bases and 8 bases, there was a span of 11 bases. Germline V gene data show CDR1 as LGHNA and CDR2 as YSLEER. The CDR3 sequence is CASSQDQRVDSPLHF. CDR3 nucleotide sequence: TGCGCCAGCAGCCAAGATCAGAGGGTGGATTCACCCCTCCACTTT.

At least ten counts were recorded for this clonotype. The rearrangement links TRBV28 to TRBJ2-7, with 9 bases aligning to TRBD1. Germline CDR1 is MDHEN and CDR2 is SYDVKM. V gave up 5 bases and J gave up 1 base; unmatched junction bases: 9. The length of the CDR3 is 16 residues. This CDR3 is CASSPRTGEASYEQYF. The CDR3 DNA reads TGTGCCAGCAGTCCCCGGACAGGGGAGGCATCCTACGAGCAGTACTTC.

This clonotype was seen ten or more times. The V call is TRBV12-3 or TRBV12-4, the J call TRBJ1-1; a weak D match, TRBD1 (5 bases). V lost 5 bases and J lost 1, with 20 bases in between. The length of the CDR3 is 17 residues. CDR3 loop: CASSPPPWGRPNTEAFF. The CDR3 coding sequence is TGTGCCAGCAGTCCCCCGCCCTGGGGGAGACCGAACACTGAAGCTTTCTTT.

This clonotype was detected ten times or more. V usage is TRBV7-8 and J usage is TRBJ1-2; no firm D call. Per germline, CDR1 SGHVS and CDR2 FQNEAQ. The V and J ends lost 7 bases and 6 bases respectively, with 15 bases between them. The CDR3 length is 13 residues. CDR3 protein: CASTIQPGHGYTF. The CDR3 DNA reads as TGTGCCAGCACGATTCAACCAGGTCATGGCTACACCTTC. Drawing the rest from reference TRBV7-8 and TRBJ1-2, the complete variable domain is GAGVSQSPRYKVAKRGQDVALRCDPISGHVSLFWYQQALGQGPEFLTYFQNEAQLDKSGLPSDRFFAERPEGSVSTLKIQRTQQEDSAVYLCASTIQPGHGYTFGSGTRLTVV.

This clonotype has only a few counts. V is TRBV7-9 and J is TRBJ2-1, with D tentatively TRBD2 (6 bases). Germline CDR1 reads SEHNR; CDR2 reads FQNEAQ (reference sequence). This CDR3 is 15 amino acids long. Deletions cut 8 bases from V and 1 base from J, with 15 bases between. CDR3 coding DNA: TGTGCCAGCGGGGGGTACGGCTGGTCCTACAATGAGCAGTTCTTC. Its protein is CASGGYGWSYNEQFF. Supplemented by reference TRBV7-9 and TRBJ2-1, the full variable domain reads DTGVSQNPRHKITKRGQNVTFRCDPISEHNRLYWYRQTLGQGPEFLTYFQNEAQLEKSRLLSDRFSAERPKGSFSTLEIQRTEQGDSAMYLCASGGYGWSYNEQFFGPGTRLTVL.

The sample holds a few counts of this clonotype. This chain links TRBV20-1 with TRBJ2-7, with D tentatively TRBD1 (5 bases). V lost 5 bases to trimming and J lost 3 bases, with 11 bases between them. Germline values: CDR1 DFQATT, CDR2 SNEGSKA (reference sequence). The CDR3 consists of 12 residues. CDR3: CSARPDIYEQYF. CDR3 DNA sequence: TGCAGTGCTCGACCGGACATCTACGAGCAGTACTTC.

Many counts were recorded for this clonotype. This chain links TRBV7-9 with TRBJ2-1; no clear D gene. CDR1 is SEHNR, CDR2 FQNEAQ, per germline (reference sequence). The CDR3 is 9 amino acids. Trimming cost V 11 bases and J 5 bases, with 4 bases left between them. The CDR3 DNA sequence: TGTGCCCTCGACAATGAGCAGTTCTTC. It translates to CALDNEQFF.

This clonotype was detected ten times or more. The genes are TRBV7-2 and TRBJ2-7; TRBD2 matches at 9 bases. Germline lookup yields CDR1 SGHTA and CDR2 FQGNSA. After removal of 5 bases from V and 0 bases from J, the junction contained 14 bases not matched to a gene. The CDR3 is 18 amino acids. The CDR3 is CASSPRMGSSGDSYEQYF. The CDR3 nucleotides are TGTGCCAGCAGCCCGCGGATGGGGTCTAGCGGGGACTCCTACGAGCAGTACTTC.

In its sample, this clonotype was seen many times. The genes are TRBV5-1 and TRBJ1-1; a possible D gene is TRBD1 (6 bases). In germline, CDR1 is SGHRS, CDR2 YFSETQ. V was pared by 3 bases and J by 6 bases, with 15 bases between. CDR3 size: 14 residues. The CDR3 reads CASSSRGPHAEAFF. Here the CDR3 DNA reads TGCGCCAGCAGCTCGCGGGGGCCCCACGCTGAAGCTTTCTTT.

In DNA form, the CDR3 reads TGTGCCAGCAGTCCGGGGGCGGGAGGAATCCAGCATTTT. Translated: CASSPGAGGIQHF. V gene TRBV7-2 combines with J gene TRBJ1-5, with D perhaps TRBD1 (6 bases). Germline V lookup: CDR1 SGHTA, CDR2 FQGNSA. The CDR3 runs to 13 residues. V was clipped by 6 bases and J by 12 bases, with 18 bases between them.

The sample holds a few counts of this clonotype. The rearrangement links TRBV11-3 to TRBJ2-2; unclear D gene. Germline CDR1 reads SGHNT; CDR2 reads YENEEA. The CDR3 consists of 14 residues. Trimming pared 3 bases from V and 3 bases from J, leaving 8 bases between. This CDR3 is CASSFRGYTGELFF. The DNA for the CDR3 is TGTGCCAGCAGCTTCAGAGGTTACACCGGGGAGCTGTTTTTT.